This passage covers 8 T cell receptor beta chains from one sample sequenced in a study of blood T cell repertoires in COVID-19. TCRdb keeps only in-frame clones here, not all; method: immunoSEQ multiplex PCR. Of 150,000 to 200,000 clones in the sample, approximately 86% were seen once. The specimen sequenced was PBMCs or T cells enriched from blood (not recorded which). Receptors were obtained from a woman between 40 and 50 years old in a cohort exposed to, infected with or recovered from COVID-19 (not recorded which).

The rearrangement links TRBV5-5 to TRBJ2-7, with 7 bases that match TRBD2. V trimming: 7 bases; J trimming: 4 bases; junction bases outside the gene matches: 2. The germline gives CDR1 SGHKS, CDR2 YYEKEE (reference sequence). The CDR3 has 11 residues. The CDR3 sequence: CASLGGYEQYF. In DNA form, the CDR3 reads TGTGCCAGCCTCGGGGGGTACGAGCAGTACTTC.

The chain couples TRBV6-5 to TRBJ2-7, with 7 positions matching TRBD2. The CDR3 covers 12 residues. The V segment lost 8 bases and the J segment 5 bases; nucleotides outside the gene matches: 6. Germline assignment: CDR1 MNHEY and CDR2 SVGAGI. The DNA for the CDR3 is TGTGCCAGCGGACGCGGGAGCCACGAGCAGTACTTC. Encoded protein: CASGRGSHEQYF.

The J gene is TRBJ2-7, the V gene TRBV6-2 or TRBV6-3; 8 nucleotides line up with TRBD1. Trimming cost V 1 base and J 7 bases; bases outside gene matches: 9. Germline values: CDR1 MNHEY, CDR2 SVGEGT. The CDR3 is made up of 15 amino acids. The CDR3 coding sequence is TGTGCCAGCAGTTACTACGACAGGGGAGTTCGGGAGCAGTACTTC. Protein product: CASSYYDRGVREQYF.

A few counts support this clone. V and J are TRBV19 and TRBJ1-5; 9 nucleotides align to TRBD1. Germline V CDR1 and CDR2: LNHDA, SQIVND (reference sequence). CDR3 length: 16 amino acids. With 5 bases clipped from V and 7 bases from J, the junction kept 12 bases outside the gene matches. The CDR3 spells CASSEIGRQGGQPQHF. In DNA, the CDR3 is TGTGCCAGTAGTGAAATTGGGAGACAGGGGGGCCAGCCCCAGCATTTT.

CDR3 loop: CASSHETGGRTEAFF. The CDR3 DNA is TGCGCCAGCAGCCACGAGACAGGGGGAAGAACTGAAGCTTTCTTT. V and J are TRBV4-1 and TRBJ1-1, with 9 nucleotides matching TRBD1. The CDR3 spans 15 residues. Germline V gene sequence: CDR1 MGHRA, CDR2 YSYEKL. V trimming: 3 bases; J trimming: 5 bases; junction bases outside the gene matches: 7.

V and J are TRBV27 and TRBJ2-3, with 9 bases lining up with TRBD2. Germline CDR1 reads MNHEY; CDR2 reads SMNVEV (reference sequence). With 9 bases clipped from V and 6 bases from J, the junction kept 10 bases outside the gene matches. The length of the CDR3 is 14 residues. The CDR3 DNA is TGTGCCAGTAGGACTAGCGTCTCATGGGATACGCAGTATTTT. Protein: CASRTSVSWDTQYF.

The chain combines TRBV15 with TRBJ2-1; TRBD2 might be the D (6 bases). Germline lookup yields CDR1 LNHNV and CDR2 YYDKDF (reference sequence). CDR3 length equals 16 residues. V dropped 4 bases and J dropped 5 bases, with 18 bases sitting between them. In nucleotides, the CDR3 is TGTGCCACCAGCACCTGGGGCCAGGGACTGGACAATGAGCAGTTCTTC. This gives the protein CATSTWGQGLDNEQFF. The full variable domain, rest sourced from reference TRBV15 and TRBJ2-1, is DAMVIQNPRYQVTQFGKPVTLSCSQTLNHNVMYWYQQKSSQAPKLLFHYYDKDFNNEADTPDNFQSRRPNTSFCFLDIRSPGLGDTAMYLCATSTWGQGLDNEQFFGPGTRLTVL.

The CDR3 DNA is TGTGCCAGCAGCTTAGGCGGCGGGACGGGTACGCAGTATTTT. This codes for CASSLGGGTGTQYF. This sequence joins TRBV11-2 and TRBJ2-3; weak D call: TRBD2 (6 bases). With 1 base removed from V and 8 bases from J, the gap between germline ends came to 13 bases. This CDR3 is built from 14 residues. From germline, CDR1 is SGHAT and CDR2 FQNNGV.